The present TCR beta chain was sequenced within a study of vaccination effects on CD4 cells after COVID-19. Using viral peptide pools, the ViraFEST assay grew out antigen-specific CD4+ T cells prior to sequencing. Following 10 days of culture, CD4+ T cells were isolated. Either the mRNA-1273 or the BNT162b2 vaccine was given to participants as two doses. On both days 3 and 7, half of the culture medium was replaced with IL-2 medium. Concerning this clone itself: What it recognizes is unknown.

The V end was cut by 0 bases, the J end by 2 bases, with 12 bases between. The CDR3 covers 15 residues. CDR1 SGHNT and CDR2 YYREEE come from the germline V gene (reference sequence). Assay: immunoSEQ multiplex PCR; the TCRdb copy retains only in-frame clones and omits some. Seen here are 25,000 to 35,000 clones, just under 75% observed once, and the top ten hold roughly 15%. The sequence was obtained from a human donor who received a COVID-19 vaccine. The sequencing used CD4+ T cells from PBMCs cultured with HCoV-229E spike peptides, collected after COVID-19 vaccination. The chain carries TRBV5-4 and TRBJ2-7, with D maybe TRBD1 (6 bases). CDR3 sequence: CASSLAADRPYEQYF. CDR3 sequence (DNA): TGTGCCAGCAGCTTGGCCGCGGACAGACCCTACGAGCAGTACTTC.